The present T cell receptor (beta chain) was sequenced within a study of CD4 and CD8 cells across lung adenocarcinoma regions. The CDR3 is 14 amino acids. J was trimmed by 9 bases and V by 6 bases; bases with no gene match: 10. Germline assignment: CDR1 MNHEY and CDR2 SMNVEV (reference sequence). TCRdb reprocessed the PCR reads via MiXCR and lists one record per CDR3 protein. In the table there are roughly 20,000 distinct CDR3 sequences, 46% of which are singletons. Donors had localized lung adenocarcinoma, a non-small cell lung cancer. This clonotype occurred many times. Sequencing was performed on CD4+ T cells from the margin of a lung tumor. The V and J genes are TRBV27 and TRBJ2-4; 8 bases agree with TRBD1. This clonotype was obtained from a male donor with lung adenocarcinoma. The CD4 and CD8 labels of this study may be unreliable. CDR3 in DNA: TGTGCCAGCAGCCTTTCCAGGGGGCCTAGCATTCAGTACTTC. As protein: CASSLSRGPSIQYF.